This entry lists 10 T cell receptor beta chains sequenced from one sample in a study of human T cells and chemical hapten exposure. TCRdb itself ran the RACE reads through MiXCR, one entry per CDR3 protein. The repertoire holds just over 80,000 distinct CDR3 sequences, with about 10% as singletons. Time point indicated: patch test 1, 2 weeks after DPC sensitization. The treatment was: therapeutic diphenylcyclopropenone sensitization with weekly scalp DPC. The sample here was whole blood, taken in connection with sensitization to the hapten diphenylcyclopropenone (DPC). These receptors all come from a woman between 45 and 60 years old with alopecia areata. Some clones in this sample may be carry-over from other donors' samples.

This clonotype has just a few counts. The gene calls are TRBV5-5 and TRBJ1-1; D perhaps matches TRBD1 (6 bases). The V end was cut by 0 bases, the J end by 4 bases, with 7 bases between. The germline CDR1 and CDR2 sequences are SGHKS and YYEKEE (reference sequence). The CDR3 length is 13 residues. The CDR3 sequence: CASSLEGGTEAFF. Here the CDR3 DNA reads TGTGCCAGCAGCTTGGAAGGGGGCACTGAAGCTTTCTTT.

V usage is TRBV27 and J usage is TRBJ1-4, with D tentatively TRBD1 (5 bases). CDR1 is MNHEY, CDR2 SMNVEV, per germline (reference sequence). Between the trimmed V and J ends, which lost 5 bases and 8 bases, there was a span of 15 bases. The CDR3 contains 14 residues. In DNA form, the CDR3 reads TGTGCCAGCAGTGAACCGGGGGGATACGAAAAACTGTTTTTT. Translated, it gives CASSEPGGYEKLFF. Together with reference TRBV27 and TRBJ1-4, the CDR3 gives the full variable domain: EAQVTQNPRYLITVTGKKLTVTCSQNMNHEYMSWYRQDPGLGLRQIYYSMNVEVTDKGDVPEGYKVSRKEKRNFPLILESPSPNQTSLYFCASSEPGGYEKLFFGSGTQLSVL.

This clonotype was detected ten times or more. The chain recombines TRBV7-2 with TRBJ1-6; D call uncertain. V lost 5 bases and J lost 6, with 2 bases in between. CDR3 length: 11 residues. Germline-derived CDR1 and CDR2 are SGHTA and FQGNSA. In DNA form, the CDR3 reads TGTGCCAGCAGCGTTAATTCACCCCTCCACTTT. The encoded protein is CASSVNSPLHF.

The chain recombines TRBV5-4 with TRBJ2-3, with 9 nucleotides matching TRBD2. CDR3 length equals 16 residues. The V gene's germline CDR1 is SGHNT and CDR2 YYREEE (reference sequence). V lost 0 bases, J lost 4 bases, and 6 bases stayed unmatched. The chain's CDR3 is CASSLDPSGKADTQYF. The CDR3 DNA follows: TGTGCCAGCAGCTTGGACCCTAGCGGGAAGGCAGATACGCAGTATTTT.

This clonotype was observed a handful of times. The gene calls are TRBV7-9 and TRBJ1-5; 9 bases match TRBD1. Losses at the gene ends were 5 bases for V and 5 bases for J; bases not matched to a gene: 7. Germline CDR1 SEHNR, CDR2 FQNEAQ (reference sequence). This CDR3 is built from 15 residues. CDR3 sequence: CASSITGGWDQPQHF. The CDR3 DNA sequence: TGTGCCAGCAGCATTACAGGGGGCTGGGATCAGCCCCAGCATTTT.

This clonotype was found once. This sequence joins TRBV7-2 and TRBJ1-1; D is perhaps TRBD1 (6 bases). CDR1 and CDR2 from the germline V gene are SGHTA and FQGNSA. This CDR3 has 15 amino acids. Trimming cost V 4 bases and J 6 bases, with 18 bases left between them. The CDR3 reads CASSSGGGFPSEAFF. The CDR3 DNA reads TGTGCCAGCAGCTCCGGAGGGGGGTTCCCCTCTGAAGCTTTCTTT.

This clonotype was seen repeatedly, ten times or more. V is TRBV3-1 and J is TRBJ1-6; possibly TRBD1 for D (5 bases). Germline assignment: CDR1 LGHDT and CDR2 YNNKEL (reference sequence). The germline V and J ends were trimmed by 1 base and 2 bases, with 12 bases remaining between them. The CDR3 runs to 17 residues. The CDR3 is CASSQGLQGTYNSPLHF. Here the CDR3 DNA reads TGTGCCAGCAGCCAAGGACTTCAGGGAACCTATAATTCACCCCTCCACTTT.

In this sample, this clonotype turned up a few times. The J gene is TRBJ2-3, the V gene TRBV7-9; TRBD2 might be the D (6 bases). The germline V gene has CDR1 SEHNR and CDR2 FQNEAQ (reference sequence). The CDR3 is made up of 15 amino acids. V lost 2 bases to trimming and J lost 0 bases, with 9 bases between them. CDR3 DNA: TGTGCCAGCAGCTTATGGGAGGTTAGCACAGATACGCAGTATTTT. Protein sequence: CASSLWEVSTDTQYF. The variable domain in full, completed from reference TRBV7-9 and TRBJ2-3, reads DTGVSQNPRHKITKRGQNVTFRCDPISEHNRLYWYRQTLGQGPEFLTYFQNEAQLEKSRLLSDRFSAERPKGSFSTLEIQRTEQGDSAMYLCASSLWEVSTDTQYFGPGTRLTVL.

The CDR3 is CASSKRVDTEAFF. In nucleotides, the CDR3 is TGTGCCAGCAGCAAAAGGGTGGACACTGAAGCTTTCTTT. This chain uses TRBV7-3 with TRBJ1-1; D is undetermined. CDR3 length equals 13 residues. Trimming pared 5 bases from V and 3 bases from J, leaving 10 bases between. The germline CDR1 and CDR2 sequences are SGHTA and FQGTGA.

There are many counts of this clonotype. V usage is TRBV7-3 and J usage is TRBJ2-3; 7 nucleotides line up with TRBD1. The trim removed 7 bases at V and 3 bases at J, leaving 19 bases unmatched. The CDR3 runs 18 residues. Germline V gene sequence: CDR1 SGHTA, CDR2 FQGTGA. The DNA for the CDR3 is TGTGCCAGCACCCCACAAGCCTTACAGGGGTTCTCTACAGATACGCAGTATTTT. The encoded protein is CASTPQALQGFSTDTQYF.